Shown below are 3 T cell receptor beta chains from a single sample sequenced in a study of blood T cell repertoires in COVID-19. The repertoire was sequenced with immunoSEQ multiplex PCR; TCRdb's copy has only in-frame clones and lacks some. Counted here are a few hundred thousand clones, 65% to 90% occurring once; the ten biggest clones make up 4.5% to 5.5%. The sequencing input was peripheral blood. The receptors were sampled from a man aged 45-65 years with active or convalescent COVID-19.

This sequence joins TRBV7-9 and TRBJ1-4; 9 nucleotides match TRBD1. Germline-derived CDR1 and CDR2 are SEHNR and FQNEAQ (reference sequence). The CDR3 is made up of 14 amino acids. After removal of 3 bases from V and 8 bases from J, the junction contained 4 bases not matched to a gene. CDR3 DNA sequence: TGTGCCAGCAGCTTCGACAGGGGGAGCGAAAAACTGTTTTTT. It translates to CASSFDRGSEKLFF.

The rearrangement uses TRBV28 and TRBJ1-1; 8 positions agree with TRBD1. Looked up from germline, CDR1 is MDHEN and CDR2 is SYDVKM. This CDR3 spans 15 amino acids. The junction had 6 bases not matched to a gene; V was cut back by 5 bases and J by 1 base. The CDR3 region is CASSIPGGSNTEAFF. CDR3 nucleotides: TGTGCCAGCAGTATTCCAGGGGGCTCGAACACTGAAGCTTTCTTT.

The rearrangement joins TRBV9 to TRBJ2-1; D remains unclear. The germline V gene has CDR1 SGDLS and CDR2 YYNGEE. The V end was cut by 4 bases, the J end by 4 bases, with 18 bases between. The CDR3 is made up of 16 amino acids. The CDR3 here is CASSPLSSDSYNEQFF. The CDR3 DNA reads TGTGCCAGCAGCCCTCTCTCCAGCGATTCTTACAATGAGCAGTTCTTC.